This TCR beta chain stems from a study of T cell responses to AZD1222 COVID-19 vaccine. Only one count was recorded for this clone. Its antigen is currently unknown. Clones were sequenced by immunoSEQ multiplex PCR, and TCRdb holds only the in-frame ones, with some missing. The table records around 50,000 clones, around 84% of them present only once. Study-level results: Epitopes outside B.1.351 and B.1.1.7 mutated regions reportedly drew nearly half of spike TCRs. Across spike, vaccine-associated CD4 TCRs were found, dominant at 160-218 and 743-854. Recipients of two AZD1222 doses showed rising Spike-specific TCR breadth and depth.

Sample: peripheral blood, taken on day 0 of AZD1222 vaccination. The sequence was collected from an adult in good health.

In nucleotides, the CDR3 is TGTGCCAGCAGCCTAACTGGACCGACTGAGCAGTTCTTC. Residues: CASSLTGPTEQFF. The V call is TRBV3-1 (or the pseudogene TRBV3-2), the J call TRBJ2-1; unclear D gene. The CDR3 spans 13 residues. Germline V gene lookup returns CDR1 LGHDT and CDR2 YNNKEL (reference sequence). Trimming took 4 bases from V and 9 from J, leaving 13 bases between them.